This T cell receptor beta chain was recorded in a study of blood T cell repertoires in COVID-19. Original data processing: Estimates of nucleated cell counts were drawn from the amplification of reference gene primers. Method: immunoSEQ multiplex PCR; TCRdb's copy keeps in-frame clones and lacks some. The D gene and trimming were derived from the DNA, and the V and J assignments and clone size from that table. The sample lists around 330,000 clones, 88% occurring once. Germline assignment: CDR1 LNHDA and CDR2 SQIVND (reference sequence). V shed 5 bases and J 7 bases; nucleotides not matched to a gene: 8. CDR3 size: 15 residues. The Seattle patients joined while their infection was active and were tracked longitudinally afterward.

Sequenced: peripheral blood. This chain uses TRBV19 with TRBJ1-6; 7 nucleotides line up with TRBD1. This sequence originates from a young woman with COVID-19, enrolled during active disease. The chain's CDR3 is CASSATGLDNSPLHF. The CDR3, as DNA: TGTGCCAGTAGTGCGACAGGGCTGGACAATTCACCCCTCCACTTT.